This is a list of T cell receptor beta chains from one sample in a study of CD8 T cells in ankylosing spondylitis. MiXCR was run by TCRdb on the 5' RACE reads, yielding one entry per CDR3 protein. The data hold about 69,000 distinct CDR3 sequences, with 5.3% observed a single time. Material for sequencing was blood, either unsorted or a sorted T cell fraction (not recorded which). The source is a male donor with ankylosing spondylitis or in good health (not recorded which). Each CDR3 is given with its conserved first and last residue. D genes are given only for firm matches. Only part of the rows carry a size: once, few, many, or a class if the clone is expanded.

TRBJ2-3	many	TRBV29-1	.	CSVEDQGGFTDTQYF	TGCAGCGTTGAAGATCAAGGGGGGTTCACAGATACGCAGTATTTT
TRBJ2-1	few	TRBV7-2	.	CASSFSSTGNEQFF	TGTGCCAGCAGCTTTTCCTCCACGGGCAATGAGCAGTTCTTC
TRBJ1-1	.	TRBV4-3	.	CASSRGWDTEAFF	TGCGCCAGCAGCCGAGGGTGGGACACTGAAGCTTTCTTT
TRBJ1-4	many	TRBV6-5	.	CASSYFGQPNEKLFF	TGTGCCAGCAGTTACTTTGGACAGCCTAATGAAAAACTGTTTTTT
TRBJ2-3	many	TRBV6-5	.	CASSYKGGTDTQYF	TGTGCCAGCAGTTACAAGGGGGGCACAGATACGCAGTATTTT
TRBJ1-6	many	TRBV7-6	TRBD1	CASSLGQNNSPLHF	TGTGCCAGCAGCCTGGGACAGAATAATTCACCCCTCCACTTT
TRBJ2-7	many	TRBV20-1	.	CSASDPSVEQYF	TGCAGTGCTAGTGATCCCTCGGTCGAGCAGTACTTC
TRBJ2-3	many	TRBV9	.	CASSVEVGLHTDTQYF	TGTGCCAGCAGCGTAGAGGTAGGGCTTCACACAGATACGCAGTATTTT
TRBJ2-2	many	TRBV4-3	.	CASSQERPAGELFF	TGCGCCAGCAGCCAAGAACGGCCAGCCGGGGAGCTGTTTTTT
TRBJ2-7	.	TRBV9	TRBD1	CASSDRDSDEQYF	TGTGCCAGCAGCGACCGGGACAGTGACGAGCAGTACTTC
TRBJ2-5	.	TRBV3-1	TRBD2	CASSPRKSGRQETQYF	TGTGCCAGCAGTCCCCGCAAGAGCGGGAGGCAAGAGACCCAGTACTTC
TRBJ2-1	many	TRBV6-5	TRBD1	CASSFPTGLPFF	TGTGCCAGCAGTTTCCCGACAGGGCTTCCGTTCTTC
TRBJ2-1	many	TRBV2	.	CASSEALKPGLSYNEQFF	TGTGCCAGCAGTGAAGCGCTTAAGCCGGGGCTCTCCTACAATGAGCAGTTCTTC
TRBJ1-1	many	TRBV20-1	.	CSAKRNTGTEAFF	TGCAGTGCTAAGAGAAACACGGGGACTGAAGCTTTCTTT
TRBJ2-5	many	TRBV5-1	.	CASSSRDTGYQETQYF	TGCGCCAGCAGCTCCCGGGACACAGGGTACCAAGAGACCCAGTACTTC
TRBJ1-1	medium-sized	TRBV6-5	.	CASSGARNTEAFF	TGTGCCAGCTCAGGGGCGCGGAACACTGAAGCTTTCTTT
TRBJ2-1	many	TRBV19	TRBD1	CASSIGQGYYNEQFF	TGTGCCAGTAGTATCGGACAGGGGTATTACAATGAGCAGTTCTTC
TRBJ1-2	many	TRBV12-5	.	CASGLGVPAYGYTF	TGTGCTAGTGGCTTGGGGGTTCCCGCCTATGGCTACACCTTC
TRBJ1-5	many	TRBV20-1	.	CSAKHEVGGNQPQHF	TGCAGTGCTAAACATGAGGTCGGGGGCAATCAGCCCCAGCATTTT
TRBJ2-2	many	TRBV20-1	TRBD2	CSASTSGGLSGELFF	TGCAGTGCTAGTACCAGCGGGGGGTTAAGCGGGGAGCTGTTTTTT
TRBJ2-2	many	TRBV15	.	CATSRERLNTGELFF	TGTGCCACCAGCAGAGAACGGCTGAACACCGGGGAGCTGTTTTTT
TRBJ1-4	many	TRBV5-1	TRBD1	CASSPQGTTNEKLFF	TGCGCCAGCAGCCCACAGGGGACAACTAATGAAAAACTGTTTTTT
TRBJ1-2	many	TRBV27	.	CASSLSLSYGYTF	TGTGCCAGCAGCTTGTCCCTTAGCTATGGCTACACCTTC
TRBJ2-5	many	TRBV7-2	TRBD2	CASSRGGGGGETQYF	TGTGCCAGCAGCCGGGGGGGCGGGGGAGGAGAGACCCAGTACTTC
TRBJ2-3	.	TRBV7-2	.	CASSFNTDTQYF	TGTGCCAGCAGCTTCAATACAGATACGCAGTATTTT
TRBJ2-5	many	TRBV7-2	.	CASSPGQQETQYF	TGTGCCAGCAGCCCCGGACAACAAGAGACCCAGTACTTC
TRBJ1-1	.	TRBV7-9	.	CASSPFDFPAEAFF	TGTGCCAGCAGCCCCTTCGACTTTCCAGCTGAAGCTTTCTTT
TRBJ2-1	many	TRBV7-6	.	CASSKAGMSYNEQFF	TGTGCCAGCAGCAAAGCGGGTATGTCCTACAATGAGCAGTTCTTC
TRBJ1-2	many	TRBV6-5	TRBD1	CASSYRGQANYGYTF	TGTGCCAGCAGTTACCGCGGACAGGCCAACTATGGCTACACCTTC
TRBJ1-5	many	TRBV18	TRBD1	CASSLRTGVAQPQHF	TGTGCCAGCTCACTTCGGACAGGGGTAGCTCAGCCCCAGCATTTT
TRBJ2-2	many	TRBV4-1	TRBD1	CASSLGTGVTTGELFF	TGCGCCAGCAGCCTAGGAACAGGGGTCACCACCGGGGAGCTGTTTTTT
TRBJ1-3	many	TRBV5-1	.	CASSLAGFSGNTIYF	TGCGCCAGCAGCTTGGCCGGGTTTTCGGGAAACACCATATATTTT
TRBJ2-7	many	TRBV20-1	TRBD1	CGARPRGSLGEQYF	TGCGGGGCTCGACCCAGGGGGTCTCTCGGCGAGCAGTACTTC
TRBJ2-3	many	TRBV5-1	TRBD2	CASSLRLAGGTDTQYF	TGCGCCAGCAGCTTACGCTTAGCGGGGGGCACAGATACGCAGTATTTT
TRBJ2-4	many	TRBV20-1	TRBD1	CSARDTGTVNIQYF	TGCAGTGCGCGAGATACCGGGACAGTGAACATTCAGTACTTC
TRBJ2-1	many	TRBV12-3/TRBV12-4	.	CASSPNHRRHPLLRNEQFF	TGTGCCAGCAGTCCGAATCATAGACGGCATCCCCTTTTACGCAATGAGCAGTTCTTC
TRBJ1-6	many	TRBV2	TRBD1	CASSPSGTGKSPLHF	TGTGCCAGCAGCCCTTCCGGGACAGGGAAATCACCCCTCCACTTT
TRBJ2-1	many	TRBV14	TRBD2	CASSQVRGGVYNEQFF	TGTGCCAGCAGCCAAGTTCGCGGGGGGGTTTACAATGAGCAGTTCTTC
TRBJ2-7	many	TRBV20-1	.	CSASPPEDIYEQYF	TGCAGTGCTAGTCCCCCAGAGGATATCTACGAGCAGTACTTC
TRBJ2-7	many	TRBV29-1	TRBD2	CSVGGLAGGGEQYF	TGCAGCGTTGGAGGACTAGCGGGGGGGGGCGAGCAGTACTTC
TRBJ2-1	many	TRBV5-1	.	CASSLEDAYEQFF	TGCGCCAGCAGCTTGGAGGACGCGTATGAGCAGTTCTTC
TRBJ2-5	many	TRBV5-1	TRBD2	CASTPTSGPGETQYF	TGCGCCAGCACACCGACTAGCGGGCCGGGGGAGACCCAGTACTTC
TRBJ1-1	many	TRBV6-5	.	CASSSRVGWAEAFF	TGTGCCAGCAGTTCTCGGGTTGGATGGGCTGAAGCTTTCTTT
TRBJ2-7	many	TRBV28	.	CASSFRVAYEQYF	TGTGCCAGCAGTTTCAGGGTAGCCTACGAGCAGTACTTC
TRBJ1-3	many	TRBV5-4	TRBD1	CASSLGDRSSGNTIYF	TGTGCCAGCAGCTTGGGGGACAGAAGCTCTGGAAACACCATATATTTT
TRBJ1-5	many	TRBV20-1	.	CSARERAGANQPQHF	TGCAGTGCTAGAGAGCGGGCAGGGGCCAATCAGCCCCAGCATTTT
TRBJ2-5	many	TRBV14	.	CASSQVIETQYF	TGTGCCAGCAGCCAAGTGATCGAGACCCAGTACTTC
TRBJ2-3	.	TRBV7-2	.	CASNPYGAQDTQYF	TGTGCCAGCAACCCTTACGGGGCTCAGGATACGCAGTATTTT
TRBJ1-5	many	TRBV6-1	.	CASCPQLGNQPQHF	TGTGCCAGCTGCCCACAACTGGGCAATCAGCCCCAGCATTTT
TRBJ1-5	many	TRBV12-3/TRBV12-4	TRBD1	CASSRGPSGGNQPQHF	TGTGCCAGCAGCAGGGGGCCTTCAGGGGGCAATCAGCCCCAGCATTTT
TRBJ2-1	many	TRBV29-1	TRBD1	CSVDGQGAYNEQFF	TGCAGCGTTGACGGGCAGGGGGCCTACAATGAGCAGTTCTTC
TRBJ2-7	many	TRBV5-1	TRBD1	CASSLVADRGHEQYF	TGCGCCAGCAGCTTGGTTGCGGACAGGGGCCACGAGCAGTACTTC
TRBJ2-1	many	TRBV7-9	.	CASSGTTGLNEQFF	TGTGCCAGCAGCGGTACTACAGGGTTGAATGAGCAGTTCTTC